Detailed here is one T cell receptor beta chain. Antigen unknown. This CDR3 is also generated by other DNA sequences in the sample. Genomic DNA template from tumor biopsies or peripheral blood, 616 ng to 6,004 ng input. The data derive from a study of T cells in tumors after PD-1 blockade. In the study overall: Either cemiplimab 350 mg every 2 weeks or pembrolizumab 200 mg every 3 weeks was given. Daily vismodegib 150 mg continued in a subset of anti-PD-1-treated patients. Study conclusions and caveats: Peripheral recruitment is suggested, as some novel exhausted tumor clones were in pre-treatment blood.

Only in-frame clones appear in the TCRdb table, and some are missing; sequencing was by immunoSEQ multiplex PCR. The sample has approximately 45,000 clones; 65% to 80% are singletons. Germline values: CDR1 LGHNA, CDR2 YNFKEQ. The CDR3 loop spans 13 amino acids. Trimming removed 1 base at V and 2 bases at J, with 0 bases between. The origin of this receptor is a human donor with advanced basal cell or squamous cell carcinoma (not recorded which). Sequences were derived from PBMCs, sampled before anti-PD-1 therapy. The rearrangement links TRBV4-2 to TRBJ2-6; D is unresolved. The CDR3 region has the DNA TGTGCCAGCAGCCAAGCTGGGGCCAACGTCCTGACTTTC. This encodes CASSQAGANVLTF.